These 6 T cell receptor beta chains were sequenced from one sample in a study of response to subunit inactivated influenza vaccine. TCRdb re-derived calls from the RT-PCR reads in MiXCR, one entry per CDR3 protein. The sample has about 700,000 distinct CDR3 sequences, roughly 14% seen once; the top ten hold roughly 10%. The starting material was PBMCs from blood, obtained roughly 12 days after vaccination. These receptors were taken from a man in his forties or fifties who received an inactivated influenza vaccine.

The sample holds a few counts of this clonotype. J is TRBJ2-5 and V is TRBV5-6, with 7 bases fitting TRBD1. Germline V gives CDR1 SGHDT, CDR2 YYEEEE. The CDR3 loop spans 18 amino acids. V was pared by 2 bases and J by 3 bases, with 16 bases of the junction left unmatched. The chain's CDR3 is CASSLVQGPRKLEETQYF. The CDR3 nucleotides are TGTGCCAGCAGCTTAGTACAGGGGCCCCGTAAATTGGAAGAGACCCAGTACTTC. Complete variable domain (other parts from reference TRBV5-6 and TRBJ2-5): DAGVTQSPTHLIKTRGQQVTLRCSPKSGHDTVSWYQQALGQGPQFIFQYYEEEERQRGNFPDRFSGHQFPNYSSELNVNALLLGDSALYLCASSLVQGPRKLEETQYFGPGTRLLVL.

The CDR3 loop reads CASQTTPGTGQYF. CDR3 sequence (DNA): TGCGCCAGCCAGACTACTCCAGGGACGGGCCAGTACTTC. V and J are TRBV5-1 and TRBJ2-5; the D call may be TRBD1 or TRBD2 (5 bases each). The CDR3 totals 13 residues. The germline V and J ends were trimmed by 7 bases and 10 bases, with 20 bases remaining between them. CDR1 is SGHRS, CDR2 YFSETQ, per germline.

There are many counts of this clonotype. This sequence joins TRBV20-1 and TRBJ2-7; D gene unclear. Germline lookup yields CDR1 DFQATT and CDR2 SNEGSKA (reference sequence). V was pared by 7 bases and J by 3 bases, with 13 bases between. The CDR3 extends over 12 amino acids. The CDR3 DNA follows: TGCAGTGTGGGCAGTTCCTACTACGAGCAGTACTTC. The encoded protein is CSVGSSYYEQYF.

This chain joins TRBV20-1 and TRBJ1-3, with a tentative D call TRBD1 (5 bases). Germline V gene lookup returns CDR1 DFQATT and CDR2 SNEGSKA (reference sequence). Trimming pared 4 bases from V and 1 base from J, leaving 5 bases between. The CDR3 length is 12 residues. CDR3 sequence reads: CSATGSGNTIYF. The CDR3 nucleotides are TGCAGTGCTACAGGGTCTGGAAACACCATATATTTT.

V usage is TRBV18 and J usage is TRBJ2-1; no reliable D call. The CDR3 spans 16 residues. Germline V CDR1 and CDR2: KGHSH, LQKENI. The V gene lost 2 bases and the J gene lost 0 bases, with 11 bases spanning the gap. The CDR3 coding sequence is TGTGCCAGCTCACCATTTGCAGTAACCTCCTACAATGAGCAGTTCTTC. This sequence encodes CASSPFAVTSYNEQFF.

This chain connects TRBV5-1 to TRBJ2-5; D is uncertain. V was pared by 8 bases and J by 1 base, with 12 bases between. Germline V lookup: CDR1 SGHRS, CDR2 YFSETQ. The CDR3 covers 13 residues. The CDR3 protein is CASAIEVQETQYF. CDR3 sequence (DNA): TGCGCCAGTGCGATCGAGGTCCAAGAGACCCAGTACTTC.